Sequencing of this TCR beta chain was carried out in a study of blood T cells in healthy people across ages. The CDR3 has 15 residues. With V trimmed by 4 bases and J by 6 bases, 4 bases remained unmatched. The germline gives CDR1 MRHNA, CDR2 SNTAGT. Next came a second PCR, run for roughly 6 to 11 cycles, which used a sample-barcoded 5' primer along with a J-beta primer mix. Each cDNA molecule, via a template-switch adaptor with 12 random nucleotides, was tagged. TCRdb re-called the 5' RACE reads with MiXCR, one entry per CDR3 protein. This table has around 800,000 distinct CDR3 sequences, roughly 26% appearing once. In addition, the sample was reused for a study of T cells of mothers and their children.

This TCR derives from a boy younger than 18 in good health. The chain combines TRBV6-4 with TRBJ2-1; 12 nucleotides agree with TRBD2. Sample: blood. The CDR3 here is CASSARTSGVNEQFF. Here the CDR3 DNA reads TGTGCCAGCAGTGCCCGGACTAGCGGGGTCAATGAGCAGTTCTTC.